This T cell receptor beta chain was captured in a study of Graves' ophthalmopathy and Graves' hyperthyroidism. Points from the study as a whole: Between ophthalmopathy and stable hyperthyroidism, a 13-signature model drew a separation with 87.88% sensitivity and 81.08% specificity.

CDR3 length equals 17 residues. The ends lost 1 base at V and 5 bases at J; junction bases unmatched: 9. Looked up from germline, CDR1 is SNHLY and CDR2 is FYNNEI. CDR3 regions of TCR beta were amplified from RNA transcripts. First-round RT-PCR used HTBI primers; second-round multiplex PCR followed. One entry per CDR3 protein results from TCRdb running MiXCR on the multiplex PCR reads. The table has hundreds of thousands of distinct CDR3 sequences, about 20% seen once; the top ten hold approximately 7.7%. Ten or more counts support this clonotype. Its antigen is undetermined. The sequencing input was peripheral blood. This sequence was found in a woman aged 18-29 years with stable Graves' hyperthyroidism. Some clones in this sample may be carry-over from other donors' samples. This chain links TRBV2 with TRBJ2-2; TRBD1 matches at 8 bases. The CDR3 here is CASSEEGQGAWTGELFF. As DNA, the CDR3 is TGTGCCAGCAGTGAAGAAGGTCAGGGGGCTTGGACCGGGGAGCTGTTTTTT.